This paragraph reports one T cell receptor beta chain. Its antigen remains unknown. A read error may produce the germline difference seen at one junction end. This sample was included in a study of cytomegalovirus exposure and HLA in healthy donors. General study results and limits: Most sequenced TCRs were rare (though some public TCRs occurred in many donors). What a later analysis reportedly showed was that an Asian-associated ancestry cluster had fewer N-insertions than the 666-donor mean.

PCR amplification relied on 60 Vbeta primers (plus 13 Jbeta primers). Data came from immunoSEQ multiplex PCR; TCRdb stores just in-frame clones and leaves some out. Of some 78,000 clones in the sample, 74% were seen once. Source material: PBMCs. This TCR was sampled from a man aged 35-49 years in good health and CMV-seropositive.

The CDR3 spells CAGSTTGGLGQAGGQYF. The CDR3 DNA follows: TGTGCCGGTAGTACGACGGGGGGTCTAGGGCAGGCCGGCGGGCAGTACTTC. The chain is built from TRBV19 and TRBJ2-7, with 7 bases aligning to TRBD2. The germline gives CDR1 LNHDA, CDR2 SQIVND (reference sequence). The length of the CDR3 is 17 residues.